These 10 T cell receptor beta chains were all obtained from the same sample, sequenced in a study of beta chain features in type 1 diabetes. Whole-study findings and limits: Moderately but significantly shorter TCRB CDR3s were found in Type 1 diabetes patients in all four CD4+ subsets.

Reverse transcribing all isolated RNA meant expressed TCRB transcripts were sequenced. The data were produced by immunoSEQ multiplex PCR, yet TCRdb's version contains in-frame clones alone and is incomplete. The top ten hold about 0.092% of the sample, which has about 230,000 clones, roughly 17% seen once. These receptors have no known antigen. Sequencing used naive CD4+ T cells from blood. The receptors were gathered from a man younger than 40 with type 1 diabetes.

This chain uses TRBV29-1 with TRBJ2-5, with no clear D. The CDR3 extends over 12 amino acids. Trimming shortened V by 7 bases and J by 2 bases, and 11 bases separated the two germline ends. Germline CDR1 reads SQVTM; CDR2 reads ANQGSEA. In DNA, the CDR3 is TGCAGCGCCGGACCGTCGCAAGAGACCCAGTACTTC. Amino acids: CSAGPSQETQYF.

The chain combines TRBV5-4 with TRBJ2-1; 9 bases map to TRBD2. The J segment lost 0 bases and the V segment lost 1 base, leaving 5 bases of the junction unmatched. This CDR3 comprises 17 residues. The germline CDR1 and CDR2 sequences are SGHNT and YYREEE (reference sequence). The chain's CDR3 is CASSLRLAESSYNEQFF. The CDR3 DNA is TGTGCCAGCAGCTTGCGACTAGCGGAAAGCTCCTACAATGAGCAGTTCTTC.

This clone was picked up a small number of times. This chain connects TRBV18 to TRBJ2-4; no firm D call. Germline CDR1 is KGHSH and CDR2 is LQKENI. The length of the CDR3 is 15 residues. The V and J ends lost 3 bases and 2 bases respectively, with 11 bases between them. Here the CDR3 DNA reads TGTGCCAGCTCACCGTCCAGTACATCCAAAAACATTCAGTACTTC. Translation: CASSPSSTSKNIQYF.

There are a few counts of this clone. CDR3 coding DNA: TGTGCCAGCAGCGTAGTAATGGGGAACACCGGGGAGCTGTTTTTT. Its protein is CASSVVMGNTGELFF. This rearrangement joins TRBV9 to TRBJ2-2; D uncertain. The CDR3 is 15 amino acids. Trimming pared 0 bases from V and 1 base from J, leaving 7 bases between. The germline CDR1 and CDR2 sequences are SGDLS and YYNGEE.

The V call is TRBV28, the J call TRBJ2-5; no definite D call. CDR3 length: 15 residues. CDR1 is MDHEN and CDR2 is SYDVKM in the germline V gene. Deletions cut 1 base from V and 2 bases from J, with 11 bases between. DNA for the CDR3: TGTGCCAGCAGTTTATCCGGCAGTCGACAAGAGACCCAGTACTTC. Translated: CASSLSGSRQETQYF.

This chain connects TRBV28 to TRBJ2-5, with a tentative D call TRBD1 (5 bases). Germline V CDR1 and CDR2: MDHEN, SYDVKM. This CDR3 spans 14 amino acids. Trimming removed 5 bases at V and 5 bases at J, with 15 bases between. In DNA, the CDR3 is TGTGCCAGCAGTCCTTACAGGAAGTCGGAGACCCAGTACTTC. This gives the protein CASSPYRKSETQYF.

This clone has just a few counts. The CDR3 loop reads CASSRRTSGTDTQYF. The CDR3 DNA is TGTGCCAGCAGCCGTAGGACTAGCGGCACAGATACGCAGTATTTT. This rearrangement joins TRBV14 to TRBJ2-3, with 9 bases identical to TRBD2. Germline CDR1 SGHDN, CDR2 FVKESK. V was pared by 4 bases and J by 1 base, with 3 bases of the junction left unmatched. The CDR3 consists of 15 residues. Full variable domain (rest looked up from reference TRBV14 and TRBJ2-3): EAGVTQFPSHSVIEKGQTVTLRCDPISGHDNLYWYRRVMGKEIKFLLHFVKESKQDESGMPNNRFLAERTGGTYSTLKVQPAELEDSGVYFCASSRRTSGTDTQYFGPGTRLTVL.

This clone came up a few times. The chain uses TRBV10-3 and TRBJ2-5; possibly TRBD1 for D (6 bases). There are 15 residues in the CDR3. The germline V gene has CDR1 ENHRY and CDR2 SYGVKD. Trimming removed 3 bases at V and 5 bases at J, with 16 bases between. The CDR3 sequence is CAISDTQGRRETQYF. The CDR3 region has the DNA TGTGCCATCAGTGATACACAGGGTAGGAGGGAGACCCAGTACTTC.

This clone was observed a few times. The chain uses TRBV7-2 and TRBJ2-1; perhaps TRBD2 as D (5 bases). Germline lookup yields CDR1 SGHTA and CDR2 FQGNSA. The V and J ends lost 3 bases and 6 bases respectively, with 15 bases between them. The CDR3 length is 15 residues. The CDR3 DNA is TGTGCCAGCAGCTTGAAAGCGGCCCCCGGCAATGAGCAGTTCTTC. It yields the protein CASSLKAAPGNEQFF.

The CDR3 DNA is TGCGCCAGCAGCCAAGATTGGGGGGGTGTGCCCCAGCATTTT. Protein product: CASSQDWGGVPQHF. V and J are TRBV4-1 and TRBJ1-5; maybe TRBD1 (5 bases). Germline V CDR1 and CDR2: MGHRA, YSYEKL. Trimming left V 0 bases short and J 9 bases short, with 12 bases between. The CDR3 runs 14 residues.